The table lists the clone carrying this TCR beta chain with a few counts. Profiled with immunoSEQ multiplex PCR; TCRdb holds only in-frame clones, not every one. The sample lists hundreds of thousands of clones, around 90% occurring once. The data are from a study of blood T cell repertoires in COVID-19. The germline CDR1 and CDR2 sequences are MGHRA and YSYEKL. The ends lost 5 bases at V and 1 base at J; junction bases unmatched: 9. The CDR3 covers 19 residues. The V call is TRBV4-1, the J call TRBJ2-1; 15 nucleotides match TRBD2. This receptor was taken from a woman aged 18-29 years with acute COVID-19. Input material: PBMCs or T cells enriched from blood (not recorded which). The CDR3 is CASSSRTSGRGHSYNEQFF. The CDR3, as DNA: TGCGCCAGCAGCTCACGGACTAGCGGGAGGGGTCATTCCTACAATGAGCAGTTCTTC.